This passage covers 20 T cell receptor beta chains from one sample sequenced in a study of beta chain features in type 1 diabetes. Points from the study as a whole: Shorter TCRB CDR3s, moderately but significantly so, were found in Type 1 diabetes patients in all four CD4+ subsets.

These receptors' targets are unknown. cDNA synthesis used the whole RNA isolate, giving expressed TCRB sequences. Using immunoSEQ multiplex PCR, the repertoire was profiled, and TCRdb retains in-frame clones only, with some absent. The sample has fewer than 16,000 clones, less than 85% seen once. Specimen: stem cell memory CD4+ T cells from blood. The origin of the receptors is a woman younger than 30 with type 1 diabetes.

The V call is TRBV28, the J call TRBJ2-5; perhaps TRBD2 as D (5 bases). Germline CDR1 reads MDHEN; CDR2 reads SYDVKM. This CDR3 has 15 amino acids. Trimming pared 9 bases from V and 1 base from J, leaving 18 bases between. For the CDR3, the DNA is TGTGCCAGTTCTCCTGGCGGGCTTACCCAAGAGACCCAGTACTTC. Protein sequence: CASSPGGLTQETQYF.

CDR3 bases: TGTGCCAGCAGCTTATACGAGGGCACCCCTTCGGAATATTTT. Translation: CASSLYEGTPSEYF. The V gene is TRBV7-2, the J gene TRBJ2-3, with D perhaps TRBD2 (5 bases). The V gene's germline CDR1 is SGHTA and CDR2 FQGNSA. This CDR3 is built from 14 residues. V lost 2 bases and J lost 15, with 21 bases in between.

The chain is built from TRBV10-2 and TRBJ2-1, with D possibly matching TRBD2 (5 bases). CDR3 length equals 15 residues. V was shortened by 5 bases and J by 0 bases, with 11 bases between the two germline ends. The V gene's germline CDR1 is WSHSY and CDR2 SAAADI. The CDR3 spells CASSRAESSYNEQFF. CDR3 nucleotides: TGCGCCAGCAGTAGAGCGGAGAGCTCCTACAATGAGCAGTTCTTC.

J is TRBJ2-4 and V is TRBV19; 8 nucleotides match TRBD2. With 1 base clipped from V and 6 bases from J, the junction kept 2 bases outside the gene matches. The CDR3 sequence is 14 residues long. CDR1 is LNHDA and CDR2 is SQIVND in the germline V gene (reference sequence). CDR3 residues: CASSIGTSGNIQYF. Written as DNA, the CDR3 is TGTGCCAGTAGTATAGGCACTAGCGGAAACATTCAGTACTTC.

The V call is TRBV12-5, the J call TRBJ2-3; D perhaps matches TRBD2 (6 bases). Germline values: CDR1 LGHNT, CDR2 FRNRAP. The CDR3 has 14 amino acids. V was pared by 1 base and J by 3 bases, with 8 bases between. CDR3 region: CASGLAGGTDTQYF. The CDR3 nucleotides are TGTGCTAGTGGTTTGGCTGGAGGGACAGATACGCAGTATTTT.

The chain joins TRBV2 to TRBJ2-1; D uncertain. Trimming left V 6 bases short and J 10 bases short, with 10 bases between. Germline lookup yields CDR1 SNHLY and CDR2 FYNNEI. This CDR3 comprises 11 residues. CDR3 sequence reads: CASSLIREQFF. CDR3 DNA: TGTGCCAGCAGCCTTATACGGGAGCAGTTCTTC.

The chain combines TRBV2 with TRBJ1-3; D is ambiguous. The CDR3 consists of 16 residues. Germline values: CDR1 SNHLY, CDR2 FYNNEI. V lost 7 bases, J lost 2 bases, and 18 bases lay in between. The CDR3 nucleotides are TGTGCCAGCACCCTGGGGAGACCCCAAACTGGAAACACCATATATTTT. Translating gives CASTLGRPQTGNTIYF.

The rearrangement joins TRBV19 to TRBJ2-2, with TRBD2 as a possible D gene (6 bases). The CDR3 runs 14 residues. Trimming shortened V by 2 bases and J by 5 bases, and 9 bases separated the two germline ends. The V gene's germline CDR1 is LNHDA and CDR2 SQIVND (reference sequence). CDR3 coding DNA: TGTGCCAGTAGTATAACGGCGGGGACCGGGGAGCTGTTTTTT. This sequence encodes CASSITAGTGELFF.

The V call is TRBV18, the J call TRBJ1-3; TRBD1 is a possible D gene (5 bases). The CDR3 sequence is 15 residues long. V was shortened by 2 bases and J by 0 bases, with 8 bases between the two germline ends. Germline lookup yields CDR1 KGHSH and CDR2 LQKENI. CDR3 in amino acids: CASSPGALSGNTIYF. The CDR3 DNA reads TGTGCCAGCTCACCAGGGGCCCTCTCTGGAAACACCATATATTTT. The full variable domain, rest sourced from reference TRBV18 and TRBJ1-3, is NAGVMQNPRHLVRRRGQEARLRCSPMKGHSHVYWYRQLPEEGLKFMVYLQKENIIDESGMPKERFSAEFPKEGPSILRIQQVVRGDSAAYFCASSPGALSGNTIYFGEGSWLTVV.

This chain uses TRBV5-1 with TRBJ2-7; 8 bases agree with TRBD1. V shed 5 bases and J 6 bases; nucleotides not matched to a gene: 16. The CDR3 has 16 residues. Germline CDR1 SGHRS, CDR2 YFSETQ. The DNA of the CDR3 is TGCGCCAGCAGTCCAATGAACAGGGGGTCGCGGGGCGAGCAGTACTTC. It translates to CASSPMNRGSRGEQYF.

This clone has a handful of counts. The chain has TRBV11-2 and TRBJ2-4, with D possibly being TRBD2 (6 bases). CDR1 and CDR2 from the germline V gene are SGHAT and FQNNGV. V was pared by 4 bases and J by 4 bases, with 11 bases between. The CDR3 is made up of 14 amino acids. DNA for the CDR3: TGTGCCAGCAGCTCCTTCCGGGGGAAAAACATTCAGTACTTC. This encodes CASSSFRGKNIQYF.

The chain employs TRBV6-5 and TRBJ2-7; D is perhaps TRBD2 (5 bases). CDR3 length equals 15 residues. V was pared by 0 bases and J by 3 bases, with 12 bases between. CDR1 and CDR2 (germline): MNHEY, SVGAGI. The CDR3 is CASSYSMAGHYEQYF. The CDR3 DNA follows: TGTGCCAGCAGTTACTCGATGGCGGGTCACTACGAGCAGTACTTC.

This clone has more than one count but fewer than ten. The chain couples TRBV19 to TRBJ2-2; TRBD2 aligns across 9 bases. Germline CDR1 and CDR2: LNHDA and SQIVND (reference sequence). V dropped 7 bases and J dropped 6; count of bases not matched to a gene: 3. CDR3 length: 13 amino acids. The CDR3 reads CASKKREAGELFF. The CDR3 DNA reads TGTGCCAGTAAGAAGCGGGAGGCCGGGGAGCTGTTTTTT.

J is TRBJ2-3 and V is TRBV10-3, with D maybe TRBD2 (6 bases). The CDR3 runs 12 residues. The germline gives CDR1 ENHRY, CDR2 SYGVKD. V was trimmed by 7 bases and J by 6 bases, leaving 11 bases between them. The CDR3 loop is CAINSGGDTQYF. The CDR3 DNA reads TGTGCCATCAATAGCGGCGGGGATACGCAGTATTTT.

The chain combines TRBV7-2 with TRBJ2-3; 7 nucleotides match TRBD1. Germline CDR1 is SGHTA and CDR2 is FQGNSA. Germline trimming cut 5 bases from V and 4 bases from J; bases unmatched to any gene: 6. CDR3 length equals 14 residues. CDR3 region: CASSPDRVADTQYF. CDR3 sequence (DNA): TGTGCCAGCAGCCCTGACAGGGTAGCAGATACGCAGTATTTT.

The V gene is TRBV5-1, the J gene TRBJ2-3; no clear D. V lost 3 bases and J lost 0, with 11 bases in between. Germline lookup yields CDR1 SGHRS and CDR2 YFSETQ. The CDR3 is 15 amino acids. CDR3 sequence: CASSSRNPSTDTQYF. The CDR3 DNA is TGCGCCAGCAGCTCCAGAAACCCTAGCACAGATACGCAGTATTTT.

The chain uses TRBV5-1 and TRBJ1-1, with D possibly being TRBD1 (6 bases). This CDR3 is built from 14 residues. Germline lookup yields CDR1 SGHRS and CDR2 YFSETQ. The V end lost 0 bases, the J end lost 0 bases, and 6 bases lay between the germline ends. The CDR3 protein is CASSLGTVNTEAFF. The DNA of the CDR3 is TGCGCCAGCAGCTTGGGGACAGTGAACACTGAAGCTTTCTTT.

The chain recombines TRBV9 with TRBJ2-3; the D is unclear. The CDR3 is 15 residues long. V was cut by 0 bases and J by 6 bases, with 14 bases left in between. Germline V gene data show CDR1 as SGDLS and CDR2 as YYNGEE. The DNA for the CDR3 is TGTGCCAGCAGCGTAGCCGGGTTTTCCACGGATACGCAGTATTTT. Protein sequence: CASSVAGFSTDTQYF.

This chain connects TRBV6-6 to TRBJ2-1; 9 bases are shared with TRBD2. This CDR3 spans 13 amino acids. The germline V gene encodes CDR1 MNHNY and CDR2 SVGAGI (reference sequence). With V trimmed by 7 bases and J by 9 bases, 7 bases remained unmatched. The CDR3 sequence is CASKSLAGIEQFF. CDR3 DNA sequence: TGTGCCAGCAAATCGCTAGCGGGGATTGAGCAGTTCTTC.

V gene TRBV19 combines with J gene TRBJ1-4; 8 nucleotides align to TRBD1. V was clipped by 4 bases and J by 6 bases; unmatched bases: 4. Germline V gene sequence: CDR1 LNHDA, CDR2 SQIVND (reference sequence). The CDR3 extends over 14 amino acids. CDR3: CASSNGQGDEKLFF. CDR3 sequence (DNA): TGTGCCAGTAGTAACGGACAGGGTGATGAAAAACTGTTTTTT.